The next 27 T cell receptor beta chains were all read from a single sample in a study of T cell repertoires in cytomegalovirus infection. TCRdb re-called the reads through MiXCR, storing one row per CDR3 protein. The sample records around 450,000 distinct CDR3 sequences, roughly 31% being singletons. The sample taken for sequencing was PBMCs. These receptors were taken from a human donor in good health (CMV status not recorded). Some clones in this sample may be carry-over from other donors' samples.

This clonotype has more than one count but fewer than ten. The genes are TRBV20-1 and TRBJ2-1; D is perhaps TRBD1 or TRBD2 (6 bases each). The CDR3 spans 13 residues. The V gene lost 3 bases and the J gene lost 6 bases, with 12 bases spanning the gap. Germline CDR1 reads DFQATT; CDR2 reads SNEGSKA (reference sequence). CDR3 region: CSASPSGANEQFF. The CDR3 DNA sequence: TGCAGTGCTAGCCCCTCGGGGGCCAATGAGCAGTTCTTC.

The CDR3 nucleotides are TGTGCCAGCAGTTACGGGGGGTCCAAAAACATTCAGTACTTC. Its translation is CASSYGGSKNIQYF. The chain links TRBV6-2 or TRBV6-3 to TRBJ2-4, with D perhaps matching TRBD2 (6 bases). V lost 2 bases and J lost 2, with 7 bases in between. The CDR3 loop spans 14 amino acids. From germline, CDR1 is MNHEY and CDR2 SVGEGT.

The rearrangement uses TRBV7-2 and TRBJ2-1; D possibly corresponds to TRBD2 (6 bases). V lost 0 bases and J 4 bases, leaving 10 bases between the germline ends. The CDR3 is made up of 15 amino acids. Germline-derived CDR1 and CDR2 are SGHTA and FQGNSA. CDR3 amino acids: CASSLAGGVYNEQFF. CDR3 bases: TGTGCCAGCAGCTTAGCCGGGGGTGTATACAATGAGCAGTTCTTC.

At least ten counts were recorded for this clonotype. The V and J genes are TRBV7-9 and TRBJ1-2; D is unresolved. The CDR3 runs 15 residues. Trimming removed 4 bases at V and 8 bases at J, with 20 bases between. Germline values: CDR1 SEHNR, CDR2 FQNEAQ (reference sequence). The CDR3 bases are TGTGCCAGCAGCTCCCTCTCCGGAGTTGGTAAAGGCTACACCTTC. Translating gives CASSSLSGVGKGYTF.

This clonotype was seen only a few times. The rearrangement joins TRBV15 to TRBJ2-2, with a weak D call TRBD1 (6 bases). V was shortened by 8 bases and J by 1 base, with 11 bases between the two germline ends. CDR3 size: 14 residues. Germline V gives CDR1 LNHNV, CDR2 YYDKDF (reference sequence). The CDR3 sequence is CATQGSGNTGELFF. DNA for the CDR3: TGTGCCACCCAGGGGTCGGGGAACACCGGGGAGCTGTTTTTT. Using reference TRBV15 and TRBJ2-2 for the parts outside the CDR3, the full variable domain is DAMVIQNPRYQVTQFGKPVTLSCSQTLNHNVMYWYQQKSSQAPKLLFHYYDKDFNNEADTPDNFQSRRPNTSFCFLDIRSPGLGDTAMYLCATQGSGNTGELFFGEGSRLTVL.

For this clonotype: It may be a read error: a sequence one base away is much more abundant. The V gene is TRBV7-2, the J gene TRBJ2-1; D is unclear. Per the germline V gene, CDR1 is SGHTA and CDR2 is FQGNSA. This CDR3 spans 16 amino acids. The CDR3 region is CASCLESRSSYNEQFF. CDR3 in DNA: TGTGCCAGCTGCTTAGAGTCCCGGAGCTCCTACAATGAGCAGTTCTTC.

This clonotype occurred many times. The chain employs TRBV7-8 and TRBJ1-1; tentatively, D is TRBD1 (6 bases). Trimming pared 4 bases from V and 1 base from J, leaving 10 bases between. Germline CDR1 and CDR2: SGHVS and FQNEAQ. The CDR3 has 14 residues. This CDR3 reads CASSSTGQNTEAFF. CDR3 in DNA: TGTGCCAGCAGCTCGACAGGTCAGAACACTGAAGCTTTCTTT.

The chain links TRBV20-1 to TRBJ2-3; D gene ambiguous. The CDR3 loop spans 11 amino acids. V was trimmed by 4 bases and J by 4 bases, leaving 6 bases between them. Germline CDR1 and CDR2: DFQATT and SNEGSKA (reference sequence). CDR3 bases: TGCAGTGCTATGGGTGCAGATACGCAGTATTTT. The encoded protein is CSAMGADTQYF.

This rearrangement joins TRBV25-1 to TRBJ2-3; 7 nucleotides align to TRBD1. This CDR3 contains 15 residues. CDR1 is MGHDK, CDR2 SYGVNS, per germline. The trim removed 2 bases at V and 4 bases at J, leaving 6 bases unmatched. CDR3 DNA: TGTGCCAGCAGTGAAAGCCGACAGGGAGCAGATACGCAGTATTTT. This encodes CASSESRQGADTQYF. The full variable domain, rest sourced from reference TRBV25-1 and TRBJ2-3, is EADIYQTPRYLVIGTGKKITLECSQTMGHDKMYWYQQDPGMELHLIHYSYGVNSTEKGDLSSESTVSRIRTEHFPLTLESARPSHTSQYLCASSESRQGADTQYFGPGTRLTVL.

V is TRBV7-2 and J is TRBJ1-6; TRBD1 might be the D (6 bases). V lost 5 bases, J lost 5 bases, and 10 bases lay in between. The CDR3 totals 14 residues. The germline V gene has CDR1 SGHTA and CDR2 FQGNSA. In DNA, the CDR3 is TGTGCCAGCAGCCTGGACAGTAATAATTCACCCCTCCACTTT. It is translated as CASSLDSNNSPLHF.

This clonotype has a handful of counts. The chain uses TRBV19 and TRBJ1-4; 7 bases fit TRBD1. Trimming cost V 4 bases and J 5 bases; bases outside gene matches: 13. Germline-derived CDR1 and CDR2 are LNHDA and SQIVND (reference sequence). This CDR3 region has 17 residues. CDR3 residues: CASSTARRQGGNEKLFF. Written as DNA, the CDR3 is TGTGCCAGTAGTACAGCCCGAAGACAGGGAGGAAATGAAAAACTGTTTTTT.

This clonotype was picked up a small number of times. V gene TRBV7-8 combines with J gene TRBJ1-1; D perhaps matches TRBD1 (5 bases). CDR3 length: 13 amino acids. In germline, CDR1 is SGHVS, CDR2 FQNEAQ. Trimming pared 5 bases from V and 6 bases from J, leaving 13 bases between. The CDR3 is CASSPLQGSEAFF. CDR3 nucleotides: TGTGCCAGCAGCCCCCTGCAGGGTTCTGAAGCTTTCTTT.

As regards this clonotype: One end of the junction is discordant with germline, which a read error may explain. The chain is built from TRBV7-2 and TRBJ1-2; D is uncertain. CDR1 and CDR2 (germline): SGHTA, FQGNSA. CDR3 size: 13 residues. In DNA form, the CDR3 reads TGTGCCAGCCGCTTAGATCTTAACTATGGCTACACCTTC. The encoded protein is CASRLDLNYGYTF.

To note about this clonotype: A much larger clonotype is one base distant, so this may be a read error. The rearrangement joins TRBV20-1 to TRBJ2-7; D unclear. Germline V gene data show CDR1 as DFQATT and CDR2 as SNEGSKA (reference sequence). The CDR3 is 13 residues long. CDR3 nucleotide sequence: TGCAGTGCTAGAGACCTGACCAACTACGAGCCGTACTTC. This translates into CSARDLTNYEPYF.

J is TRBJ2-7 and V is TRBV11-2; TRBD1 matches at 7 bases. The CDR3 runs to 13 residues. The V and J ends lost 7 bases and 3 bases, in that order; junction bases with no gene match: 6. Germline CDR1 and CDR2: SGHAT and FQNNGV. CDR3 protein: CASNPGTDYEQYF. Here the CDR3 DNA reads TGTGCCAGCAACCCGGGGACAGACTACGAGCAGTACTTC.

In this sample, this clonotype turned up a few times. J is TRBJ1-6 and V is TRBV4-1; D is unclear. The CDR3 has 18 amino acids. The V and J ends lost 5 bases and 0 bases respectively, with 17 bases between them. Looked up from germline, CDR1 is MGHRA and CDR2 is YSYEKL. CDR3 sequence: CASSYGGLSSSYNSPLHF. The CDR3 DNA sequence: TGCGCCAGCAGCTACGGAGGACTTTCGAGCTCCTATAATTCACCCCTCCACTTT.

J is TRBJ1-2 and V is TRBV20-1; D might be TRBD1 (5 bases). V gave up 0 bases and J gave up 6 bases, with 17 bases separating them. CDR1 is DFQATT and CDR2 is SNEGSKA in the germline V gene (reference sequence). The CDR3 has 15 amino acids. The CDR3 DNA reads TGCAGTGCTAGAGATCGGGGGAAACGGAAAGATGGCTACACCTTC. This translates into CSARDRGKRKDGYTF.

This clonotype has just one count. Because it lacks the conserved phenylalanine or tryptophan at the end, this CDR3 is likely a read error. It is unclear where the CDR3 begins or ends on the DNA, so no DNA is shown, and the CDR3 is as TCRdb lists it. The rearrangement links TRBV4-3 to TRBJ2-3; the D call of TRBD2 is as the table states it, not checked on the DNA. Germline V lookup: CDR1 LGHNA, CDR2 YSLEER. The CDR3 contains 16 residues when both ends are counted. The CDR3 sequence is CASRQDESPSTDTQSL.

This clonotype was picked up a small number of times. The genes are TRBV5-6 and TRBJ2-5; D might be TRBD2 (6 bases). This CDR3 has 16 residues. The germline gives CDR1 SGHDT, CDR2 YYEEEE. Trimming stripped 0 bases from V and 7 bases from J, with 19 bases between. CDR3 DNA: TGTGCCAGCAGCTTGGAGATTGCGGGGCCGTCGGGGACCCAGTACTTC. It yields the protein CASSLEIAGPSGTQYF.

This clonotype showed up just a few times. The chain links TRBV20-1 to TRBJ1-2; 8 bases align to TRBD1. This CDR3 spans 14 amino acids. The V gene's germline CDR1 is DFQATT and CDR2 SNEGSKA (reference sequence). CDR3: CRGSSGTGVSGYTF. The CDR3 DNA reads as TGCAGAGGTAGCTCCGGGACAGGCGTTTCTGGCTACACCTTC.

This sequence joins TRBV4-1 and TRBJ2-1; 7 bases are shared with TRBD2. Germline V gene sequence: CDR1 MGHRA, CDR2 YSYEKL. The CDR3 totals 19 residues. V lost 2 bases to trimming and J lost 2 bases; unmatched junction nucleotides: 15. In nucleotides, the CDR3 is TGCGCCAGCAGCCAAAGGTTTGGGCTGAGCGGGGAAACCTACAATGAGCAGTTCTTC. Translating gives CASSQRFGLSGETYNEQFF.

The chain joins TRBV7-8 to TRBJ2-3; weak D call: TRBD1 (5 bases). Germline V gives CDR1 SGHVS, CDR2 FQNEAQ. CDR3 length: 16 amino acids. Trimming stripped 8 bases from V and 0 bases from J, with 18 bases between. DNA for the CDR3: TGTGCCAGCCGCGATCGACAGCAAGCTAGCACAGATACGCAGTATTTT. Its translation: CASRDRQQASTDTQYF.

This clonotype appeared many times. The V call is TRBV7-2, the J call TRBJ2-7, with D possibly being TRBD2 (6 bases). CDR3 size: 14 residues. V lost 2 bases and J lost 4, with 12 bases in between. CDR1 SGHTA and CDR2 FQGNSA come from the germline V gene. The chain's CDR3 is CASSLFEGRYEQYF. Here the CDR3 DNA reads TGTGCCAGCAGCTTATTTGAGGGGAGGTACGAGCAGTACTTC. The whole variable domain, remainder taken from reference TRBV7-2 and TRBJ2-7, is GAGVSQSPSNKVTEKGKDVELRCDPISGHTALYWYRQSLGQGLEFLIYFQGNSAPDKSGLPSDRFSAERTGGSVSTLTIQRTQQEDSAVYLCASSLFEGRYEQYFGPGTRLTVT.

V gene TRBV6-1 combines with J gene TRBJ1-2, with D possibly being TRBD1 (6 bases). This CDR3 is built from 13 residues. Between the trimmed V and J ends, which lost 3 bases and 3 bases, there was a span of 8 bases. The germline V gene has CDR1 MNHNS and CDR2 SASEGT. The CDR3: CASSDTGYYGYTF. Here the CDR3 DNA reads TGTGCCAGCAGTGATACAGGGTACTATGGCTACACCTTC.

At least ten counts were recorded for this clonotype. CDR3 residues: CASSYTSGRPYEQYF. DNA of the CDR3: TGTGCCAGCAGCTACACTAGCGGGAGGCCCTACGAGCAGTACTTC. The J gene is TRBJ2-7, the V gene TRBV7-9; 12 nucleotides match TRBD2. Unmatched junction bases numbered 3, after V lost 4 bases and J lost 2 bases. Germline V gene data show CDR1 as SEHNR and CDR2 as FQNEAQ (reference sequence). The CDR3 is 15 amino acids.

The chain joins TRBV20-1 to TRBJ1-2, with D maybe TRBD1 (5 bases). Germline lookup yields CDR1 DFQATT and CDR2 SNEGSKA (reference sequence). The CDR3 consists of 12 residues. V was shortened by 1 base and J by 4 bases, with 7 bases between the two germline ends. The CDR3 reads CSARVGAYGYTF. In nucleotides, the CDR3 is TGCAGTGCTAGAGTAGGGGCCTATGGCTACACCTTC.

This clonotype turned up a few times. V gene TRBV2 combines with J gene TRBJ1-2; 10 bases match TRBD1. The CDR3 spans 14 residues. CDR1 and CDR2 (germline): SNHLY, FYNNEI. J was trimmed by 7 bases and V by 7 bases; bases with no gene match: 9. The CDR3 DNA sequence: TGTGCCAGCATGCATGACAGGGGGCGGGGTGGCTACACCTTC. Protein: CASMHDRGRGGYTF. The full variable domain, its missing parts supplied by reference TRBV2 and TRBJ1-2, is EPEVTQTPSHQVTQMGQEVILRCVPISNHLYFYWYRQILGQKVEFLVSFYNNEISEKSEIFDDQFSVERPDGSNFTLKIRSTKLEDSAMYFCASMHDRGRGGYTFGSGTRLTVV.